The T cell receptor beta chain described here comes from a study of blood T cells in healthy people across ages. Across the study: About one barcoded beta molecule per two T cells was captured by template switching.

Combining a sample-barcoded 5' primer with a J-beta primer mix, a second PCR ran for about 6 to 11 cycles. The template-switch adaptor, which had 12 random nucleotides, put a tag on each cDNA molecule. TCRdb passed the 5' RACE reads through MiXCR, listing each CDR3 protein once. The table includes about 1.8 million distinct CDR3 sequences, 49% detected once. CDR1 is SGHTA and CDR2 is FQGNSA in the germline V gene. Trimming at V came to 1 base and at J to 0 bases, leaving 10 bases not matched to a gene. This CDR3 is 20 amino acids long. This chain joins TRBV7-2 and TRBJ2-4; 12 bases line up with TRBD2. The sequence was obtained from a woman between 40 and 55 years old in good health. Sequencing used blood. Here the CDR3 DNA reads TGTGCCAGCAGCTTAGGGTCTAGCGGGGGGGCGGGACTAGCCAAAAACATTCAGTACTTC. Translation gives CASSLGSSGGAGLAKNIQYF.